Below, 23 T cell receptor beta chains from the same sample are listed, as sequenced in a study of beta chain features in type 1 diabetes. Broader study findings: Among all four CD4+ subsets, Type 1 diabetes patients had TCRB CDR3s that were moderately but significantly shorter.

cDNA synthesis used the whole RNA isolate, giving expressed TCRB sequences. Produced via immunoSEQ multiplex PCR; TCRdb's table is partial and in-frame only. This table holds about 650,000 clones, 9.5% to 15% found once. No antigens are known for them. Sequenced: naive CD4+ T cells from blood. The receptors derive from a man aged 30-40 years with type 1 diabetes.

In this sample, this clone turned up a few times. The gene calls are TRBV7-9 and TRBJ1-6; 9 bases line up with TRBD1. Looked up from germline, CDR1 is SEHNR and CDR2 is FQNEAQ (reference sequence). The CDR3 spans 15 residues. The ends lost 3 bases at V and 10 bases at J; junction bases unmatched: 7. The chain's CDR3 is CASSFRTGEGSPLHF. The DNA of the CDR3 is TGTGCCAGCAGCTTCCGGACAGGGGAAGGATCACCCCTCCACTTT.

This sequence joins TRBV7-2 and TRBJ2-2; 13 nucleotides line up with TRBD2. V lost 5 bases, J lost 7 bases, and 4 bases stayed unmatched. CDR1 and CDR2 from the germline V gene are SGHTA and FQGNSA. The CDR3 has 15 amino acids. The DNA of the CDR3 is TGTGCCAGCAGCCCCGGGACTAGCGGGGTCGGGGAGCTGTTTTTT. Amino acids: CASSPGTSGVGELFF.

Worth noting for this clone: This sample also contains other DNA sequences that code for the same CDR3. The rearrangement joins TRBV19 to TRBJ2-1, with 8 nucleotides matching TRBD2. The CDR3 covers 13 residues. The V and J ends lost 5 bases and 10 bases, in that order; junction bases with no gene match: 7. Germline-derived CDR1 and CDR2 are LNHDA and SQIVND (reference sequence). The CDR3 loop is CASSPGLAGEQFF. The CDR3 DNA reads TGTGCCAGTAGTCCAGGACTAGCTGGAGAGCAGTTCTTC.

The V gene is TRBV10-3, the J gene TRBJ2-1; a weak D match, TRBD2 (6 bases). Germline V gene lookup returns CDR1 ENHRY and CDR2 SYGVKD. Trimming cost V 3 bases and J 7 bases, with 19 bases left between them. The CDR3 has 16 amino acids. This CDR3 reads CAISDTGTGSFNEQFF. CDR3 in DNA: TGTGCCATCAGTGATACCGGGACTGGATCCTTTAATGAGCAGTTCTTC.

The chain has TRBV30 and TRBJ2-2; possible D gene TRBD1, 5 bases. The CDR3 covers 14 residues. Germline values: CDR1 GTSNPN, CDR2 SVGIG (reference sequence). Between the trimmed V and J ends, which lost 1 base and 6 bases, there was a span of 12 bases. CDR3 sequence reads: CAWSGQGWSGELFF. CDR3 nucleotide sequence: TGTGCCTGGAGTGGTCAGGGATGGTCCGGGGAGCTGTTTTTT.

V usage is TRBV19 and J usage is TRBJ1-5; D not certain. Germline V gene data show CDR1 as LNHDA and CDR2 as SQIVND (reference sequence). There are 13 residues in the CDR3. Deletions cut 6 bases from V and 0 bases from J, with 6 bases between. CDR3 residues: CASRDYSNQPQHF. DNA of the CDR3: TGTGCCAGTAGGGACTATAGCAATCAGCCCCAGCATTTT.

This clone was seen just once. V usage is TRBV9 and J usage is TRBJ2-7; D assignment may be TRBD1 or TRBD2 (5 bases each). CDR1 is SGDLS, CDR2 YYNGEE, per germline. This CDR3 comprises 15 residues. V was trimmed by 4 bases and J by 0 bases, leaving 14 bases between them. This CDR3 is CASSHRDGFSYEQYF. As DNA, the CDR3 is TGTGCCAGCAGCCATAGGGACGGTTTCTCCTACGAGCAGTACTTC.

The table lists this clone with a few counts. The chain links TRBV9 to TRBJ2-1; 8 bases fit TRBD1. With 1 base clipped from V and 6 bases from J, the junction kept 6 bases outside the gene matches. The CDR3 contains 15 residues. Germline loops: CDR1 SGDLS, CDR2 YYNGEE. The CDR3 DNA follows: TGTGCCAGCAGCGTAAGGGGACAGGCTTTCAATGAGCAGTTCTTC. This sequence encodes CASSVRGQAFNEQFF.

This clone occurred a few times. This sequence joins TRBV30 and TRBJ1-5, with 7 bases fitting TRBD1. V shed 3 bases, J shed 0 bases, and the junction held 8 bases outside the gene matches. CDR3 length: 16 residues. Germline V gene sequence: CDR1 GTSNPN, CDR2 SVGIG (reference sequence). The DNA for the CDR3 is TGTGCCTGGAGCCCGGGACAGCCCTATAGCAATCAGCCCCAGCATTTT. This sequence encodes CAWSPGQPYSNQPQHF.

This clone was found a few times. The chain carries TRBV5-4 and TRBJ2-5, with D perhaps given as TRBD1 or TRBD2 (5 bases each). The CDR3 has 14 amino acids. Trimming left V 0 bases short and J 1 base short, with 7 bases between. Germline V gene data show CDR1 as SGHNT and CDR2 as YYREEE (reference sequence). The DNA for the CDR3 is TGTGCCAGCAGCTTGGTGGGGGTCCAAGAGACCCAGTACTTC. Translation: CASSLVGVQETQYF.

This clone occurred a few times. This chain links TRBV7-8 with TRBJ1-1, with 8 bases identical to TRBD1. V lost 7 bases, J lost 3 bases, and 4 bases stayed unmatched. From germline, CDR1 is SGHVS and CDR2 FQNEAQ. This CDR3 comprises 13 residues. As DNA, the CDR3 is TGTGCCAGCAACCCGGACAGGGACACTGAAGCTTTCTTT. Translation: CASNPDRDTEAFF.

This clone appeared a few times. This chain uses TRBV5-4 with TRBJ2-7; the match to TRBD2 covers 7 bases. CDR1 and CDR2 from the germline V gene are SGHNT and YYREEE (reference sequence). V was clipped by 1 base and J by 3 bases; unmatched bases: 4. The CDR3 consists of 14 residues. CDR3 nucleotides: TGTGCCAGCAGCTTGTACGGGGGGAGCTACGAGCAGTACTTC. Protein product: CASSLYGGSYEQYF. Looking up the rest from reference TRBV5-4 and TRBJ2-7 gives the full variable domain: ETGVTQSPTHLIKTRGQQVTLRCSSQSGHNTVSWYQQALGQGPQFIFQYYREEENGRGNFPPRFSGLQFPNYSSELNVNALELDDSALYLCASSLYGGSYEQYFGPGTRLTVT.

The chain recombines TRBV7-3 with TRBJ2-3; no firm D call. With 1 base removed from V and 0 bases from J, the gap between germline ends came to 8 bases. Germline V gives CDR1 SGHTA, CDR2 FQGTGA. The CDR3 has 15 residues. CDR3 in amino acids: CASSLNPPSTDTQYF. CDR3 coding DNA: TGTGCCAGCAGCTTAAATCCCCCTAGCACAGATACGCAGTATTTT.

There are a few counts of this clone. The chain has TRBV28 and TRBJ2-7; perhaps TRBD2 as D (7 bases). There are 17 residues in the CDR3. Trimming removed 3 bases from V and 3 bases from J, with 21 bases in between. Germline V gene data show CDR1 as MDHEN and CDR2 as SYDVKM. CDR3 sequence: CASSFRAGYLRGYEQYF. The CDR3 bases are TGTGCCAGCAGTTTCAGAGCGGGGTACCTCAGGGGCTACGAGCAGTACTTC.

V gene TRBV5-1 combines with J gene TRBJ2-5; 8 bases are shared with TRBD2. CDR3 size: 14 residues. V trimming: 4 bases; J trimming: 5 bases; junction bases outside the gene matches: 7. The germline CDR1 and CDR2 sequences are SGHRS and YFSETQ. CDR3 in DNA: TGCGCCAGCAGCCAAGGACTAGCCCCCGAGACCCAGTACTTC. Translation: CASSQGLAPETQYF. The complete variable domain, with remaining parts taken from reference TRBV5-1 and TRBJ2-5, reads KAGVTQTPRYLIKTRGQQVTLSCSPISGHRSVSWYQQTPGQGLQFLFEYFSETQRNKGNFPGRFSGRQFSNSRSEMNVSTLELGDSALYLCASSQGLAPETQYFGPGTRLLVL.

This clone has only a few counts. This specimen includes other DNA sequences encoding the same CDR3. V and J are TRBV7-9 and TRBJ1-2; 7 bases line up with TRBD1. CDR1 is SEHNR, CDR2 FQNEAQ, per germline (reference sequence). The CDR3 runs 14 residues. Trimming at V came to 3 bases and at J to 0 bases, leaving 1 base not matched to a gene. CDR3 in amino acids: CASSLGTANYGYTF. The CDR3 DNA reads as TGTGCCAGCAGCTTGGGGACAGCTAACTATGGCTACACCTTC.

This clone came up a few times. The V gene is TRBV5-5, the J gene TRBJ2-7; a weak D match, TRBD1 (6 bases). Per the germline V gene, CDR1 is SGHKS and CDR2 is YYEKEE (reference sequence). This CDR3 contains 14 residues. Deletions cut 1 base from V and 2 bases from J, with 10 bases between. The CDR3 coding sequence is TGTGCCAGCAGCTTGACAGGGCAGGCCTACGAGCAGTACTTC. It codes for CASSLTGQAYEQYF. The full variable domain, its missing parts supplied by reference TRBV5-5 and TRBJ2-7, is DAGVTQSPTHLIKTRGQQVTLRCSPISGHKSVSWYQQVLGQGPQFIFQYYEKEERGRGNFPDRFSARQFPNYSSELNVNALLLGDSALYLCASSLTGQAYEQYFGPGTRLTVT.

This chain joins TRBV6-4 and TRBJ2-2; D might be TRBD2 (5 bases). V was shortened by 6 bases and J by 6 bases, with 17 bases between the two germline ends. This CDR3 is built from 15 residues. CDR1 and CDR2 (germline): MRHNA, SNTAGT. In DNA, the CDR3 is TGTGCCAGCAGCCCCGGGATCCTTGGGGCCGGGGAGCTGTTTTTT. Protein: CASSPGILGAGELFF.

The V call is TRBV11-2, the J call TRBJ2-2, with a tentative D call TRBD1 (6 bases). Germline V gene lookup returns CDR1 SGHAT and CDR2 FQNNGV. Trimming took 2 bases from V and 0 from J, leaving 7 bases between them. The CDR3 length is 15 residues. The CDR3 region is CASSLQGTNTGELFF. The CDR3 nucleotides are TGTGCCAGCAGCTTACAGGGGACGAACACCGGGGAGCTGTTTTTT.

The chain combines TRBV5-6 with TRBJ1-5; no firm D call. V dropped 2 bases and J dropped 7 bases, with 16 bases sitting between them. The length of the CDR3 is 15 residues. Germline lookup yields CDR1 SGHDT and CDR2 YYEEEE. DNA of the CDR3: TGTGCCAGCAGCTTTCGGGAGGGCTCCGGCCAGCCCCAGCATTTT. Translated: CASSFREGSGQPQHF.

This clone was picked up a small number of times. The chain carries TRBV5-4 and TRBJ1-1; no clear D. Trimming removed 5 bases from V and 3 bases from J, with 11 bases in between. The CDR3 length is 13 residues. Germline assignment: CDR1 SGHNT and CDR2 YYREEE (reference sequence). The CDR3 bases are TGTGCCAGCAGTCCGACGGTCGACACTGAAGCTTTCTTT. This sequence encodes CASSPTVDTEAFF.

This rearrangement joins TRBV29-1 to TRBJ2-3; 14 bases line up with TRBD2. Germline CDR1 SQVTM, CDR2 ANQGSEA. The CDR3 is made up of 17 amino acids. Losses at the gene ends were 3 bases for V and 0 bases for J; bases not matched to a gene: 5. The DNA of the CDR3 is TGCAGCGTTGAGCCGGGACTAGCGGGGGTTAGCACAGATACGCAGTATTTT. Residues: CSVEPGLAGVSTDTQYF.

The chain employs TRBV6-6 and TRBJ2-1; tentatively, D is TRBD1 (6 bases). V was pared by 7 bases and J by 6 bases, with 13 bases between. Germline V gene lookup returns CDR1 MNHNY and CDR2 SVGAGI (reference sequence). The CDR3 contains 13 residues. In DNA form, the CDR3 reads TGTGCCAGCATGGGGGCAGGCGCCAATGAGCAGTTCTTC. Encoded protein: CASMGAGANEQFF.